This T cell receptor (beta chain) emerged from a study of radiation and T cells in renal cell carcinoma. Generated by immunoSEQ multiplex PCR, the TCRdb table keeps only in-frame clones and is missing some. The sample holds around 100,000 clones; roughly 88% are singletons and the top ten take approximately 7.2%. Study-wide findings and caveats: Top tumor clonotypes rose in blood 2 weeks post-radiation, then contracted.

Germline V CDR1 and CDR2: SEHNR, FQNEAQ (reference sequence). V gave up 5 bases and J gave up 8 bases, with 18 bases separating them. The CDR3 has 15 residues. Points on this clone: No antigen is known for it.

Stated time point: blood 4 weeks post-SBRT, at nephrectomy. Treatment noted: 15 Gy SBRT to primary tumor, nephrectomy 4 weeks later. Nephrectomy followed 15 Gy stereotactic body radiation by 4 weeks. The starting material was blood, obtained from a patient whose treatment included radiotherapy and nephrectomy. The rearrangement joins TRBV7-9 to TRBJ1-4; D is unclear. The sequence was collected from a man aged 60 to 69 with renal cell carcinoma. The CDR3 DNA is TGTGCCAGCAGCGCCTACTGGGAGGCATCAGAAAAACTGTTTTTT. Translating it yields CASSAYWEASEKLFF.